This T cell receptor beta chain was documented in a study of blood T cells in healthy people across ages. Peripheral blood from each donor was collected in a volume of about 9.9 milliliters. As to this clonotype: What it binds is unknown.

Trimming left V 1 base short and J 3 bases short, with 10 bases between. This CDR3 comprises 14 residues. The V gene's germline CDR1 is SGHDN and CDR2 FVKESK. Next came a second PCR, run for about 7 to 12 cycles, which used a sample-barcoded 5' primer along with a J-beta primer mix. Samples each returned at least 2.5 million CDR3-containing paired-end reads. One entry per CDR3 protein results from TCRdb running MiXCR on the 5' RACE reads. The sample consists of some 1.5 million distinct CDR3 sequences, roughly 27% of them appearing once. Study results and caveats: Higher diversity and more naive CD4+ cells were features of long-lived donors, compared to aged donors. Per-million-T-cell TCR beta diversity fell roughly linearly with age.

The sample taken for sequencing was blood. The chain links TRBV14 to TRBJ2-7; a possible D gene is TRBD2 (6 bases). This TCR was sampled from a young woman in good health. The CDR3 DNA sequence: TGTGCCAGCAGCCAAGGACTAGAGTTCTACGAGCAGTACTTC. Translated, it gives CASSQGLEFYEQYF.